This entry lists 5 T cell receptor beta chains sequenced from one sample in a study of T cell responses to AZD1222 COVID-19 vaccine. The data were produced by immunoSEQ multiplex PCR, yet TCRdb's version contains in-frame clones alone and is incomplete. The data contain around 95,000 clones, 70% to 90% of them singletons. Specimen: peripheral blood, collected on day 0 of MenACWY control vaccination. Source of these receptors: an adult in good health.

V gene TRBV29-1 combines with J gene TRBJ2-4; D remains unclear. This CDR3 has 11 residues. From germline, CDR1 is SQVTM and CDR2 ANQGSEA. With 0 bases removed from V and 7 bases from J, the gap between germline ends came to 4 bases. The CDR3 is CSVEDRNIQYF. The CDR3 DNA reads as TGCAGCGTTGAAGATAGGAACATTCAGTACTTC. The complete variable domain, with remaining parts taken from reference TRBV29-1 and TRBJ2-4, reads SAVISQKPSRDICQRGTSLTIQCQVDSQVTMMFWYRQQPGQSLTLIATANQGSEATYESGFVIDKFPISRPNLTFSTLTVSNMSPEDSSIYLCSVEDRNIQYFGAGTRLSVL.

This chain uses TRBV7-2 with TRBJ1-1, with D possibly being TRBD1 (6 bases). Trimming stripped 7 bases from V and 4 bases from J, with 16 bases between. The CDR3 sequence is 14 residues long. CDR1 SGHTA and CDR2 FQGNSA come from the germline V gene. The CDR3 spells CASNWGRGVTEAFF. CDR3 nucleotides: TGTGCCAGCAATTGGGGCAGGGGTGTCACTGAAGCTTTCTTT.

The V and J genes are TRBV7-8 and TRBJ2-4; 8 bases line up with TRBD2. The CDR3 contains 18 residues. Per the germline V gene, CDR1 is SGHVS and CDR2 is FQNEAQ. V was clipped by 2 bases and J by 4 bases; unmatched bases: 13. The CDR3: CASSLSSGTSRVKNIQYF. The CDR3 DNA reads TGTGCCAGCAGCTTATCTTCCGGGACTAGTCGGGTAAAAAACATTCAGTACTTC.

The genes are TRBV4-3 and TRBJ1-2; maybe TRBD1 (5 bases). The CDR3 length is 19 residues. V was pared by 0 bases and J by 5 bases, with 25 bases between. The germline V gene has CDR1 LGHNA and CDR2 YSLEER. The CDR3 region has the DNA TGCGCCAGCAGCCAAGAGATAGTAGTAAGTGGGGCCACTTCATATGGCTACACCTTC. The encoded protein is CASSQEIVVSGATSYGYTF.

The V gene is TRBV13, the J gene TRBJ2-5, with 10 bases lining up with TRBD2. Germline values: CDR1 PRHDT, CDR2 FYEKMQ (reference sequence). The CDR3 loop spans 15 amino acids. The V segment lost 3 bases and the J segment 5 bases; nucleotides outside the gene matches: 6. CDR3 region: CASSLSSGGVETQYF. CDR3 DNA: TGTGCCAGCAGCTTGAGCAGCGGGGGGGTTGAGACCCAGTACTTC. The full variable domain, its missing parts supplied by reference TRBV13 and TRBJ2-5, is AAGVIQSPRHLIKEKRETATLKCYPIPRHDTVYWYQQGPGQDPQFLISFYEKMQSDKGSIPDRFSAQQFSDYHSELNMSSLELGDSALYFCASSLSSGGVETQYFGPGTRLLVL.